Listed here are 6 T cell receptor beta chains from one sample, sequenced in a study of blood T cell repertoires in COVID-19 (TCRdb year 2020). Libraries were made using the immunoSEQ multiplex PCR assay. Drawn from immuneACCESS, this table holds only the in-frame rearrangements with V and J called that TCRdb kept. Clones are partly lost; checked studies trace under half to an unresolved V gene and leave the rest unexplained. A total of 200,000 to 250,000 clones appear in this sample, around 86% of them only once. 1.9% of the sample is in the top ten clones. Sequenced input: peripheral blood. Source of these receptors: a man in his thirties or forties who had recovered from COVID-19.

The chain recombines TRBV23-1 with TRBJ2-3, with 7 nucleotides matching TRBD1. TRBV23-1 is flagged as an ORF with uncertain function. The length of the CDR3 is 15 residues. V shed 4 bases and J 3 bases; nucleotides not matched to a gene: 7. The CDR3 protein is CASSPGTANTDTQYF. The CDR3 coding sequence is TGCGCCAGCAGTCCTGGGACAGCCAATACAGATACGCAGTATTTT.

The V call is TRBV6-6, the J call TRBJ1-1; D may be TRBD1 (6 bases). V shed 6 bases and J shed 6 bases, with 14 bases lying between them. Germline CDR1 reads MNHNY; CDR2 reads SVGAGI (reference sequence). The CDR3 extends over 13 amino acids. CDR3 nucleotides: TGTGCCAGCAGCCCAGGGGATTTGGCTGAAGCTTTCTTT. Translated: CASSPGDLAEAFF.

The chain joins TRBV2 to TRBJ1-2; maybe TRBD1 (5 bases). This CDR3 region has 12 residues. The germline V and J ends were trimmed by 4 bases and 8 bases, with 11 bases remaining between them. Germline-derived CDR1 and CDR2 are SNHLY and FYNNEI. The CDR3 protein is CASSGQSKGYTF. The CDR3 DNA reads as TGTGCCAGCAGTGGACAGTCGAAGGGCTACACCTTC.

In its sample, this clone was seen once. The chain uses TRBV6-5 and TRBJ1-2; D is unresolved. V shed 7 bases and J shed 2 bases, with 11 bases lying between them. CDR3 length equals 13 residues. Germline loops: CDR1 MNHEY, CDR2 SVGAGI. The DNA for the CDR3 is TGTGCCAGCAAACCTACCGCGAACTATGGCTACACCTTC. Translation gives CASKPTANYGYTF.

V is TRBV5-6 and J is TRBJ2-1, with D uncertain. Between the trimmed V and J ends, which lost 3 bases and 0 bases, there was a span of 10 bases. Germline CDR1 reads SGHDT; CDR2 reads YYEEEE. This CDR3 has 15 amino acids. CDR3 amino acids: CASSSEVSSYNEQFF. For the CDR3, the DNA is TGTGCCAGCAGCTCAGAGGTTAGCTCCTACAATGAGCAGTTCTTC.

This clone has more than one count but fewer than ten. This chain links TRBV28 with TRBJ1-5; 9 bases align to TRBD1. V shed 11 bases, J shed 3 bases, and the junction held 2 bases outside the gene matches. Germline V gene lookup returns CDR1 MDHEN and CDR2 SYDVKM. The CDR3 is 12 amino acids. CDR3 sequence reads: CAGQGPNQPQHF. In DNA form, the CDR3 reads TGTGCCGGACAGGGGCCCAATCAGCCCCAGCATTTT. Variable domain in full (rest from reference TRBV28 and TRBJ1-5): DVKVTQSSRYLVKRTGEKVFLECVQDMDHENMFWYRQDPGLGLRLIYFSYDVKMKEKGDIPEGYSVSREKKERFSLILESASTNQTSMYLCAGQGPNQPQHFGDGTRLSIL.